A selection of T cell receptor beta chains follows, all from one sample in a study of monozygotic twins with inflammatory bowel disease. From its re-call of the 5' RACE reads, TCRdb lists each CDR3 protein once, without DNA. The sample data list some 200,000 distinct CDR3 sequences. Sequenced sample: blood. The origin of the receptors is a human donor with ulcerative colitis or Crohn's disease, or a healthy co-twin of an affected twin (not recorded which). Each CDR3 is given with its conserved first and last residue.

TRBJ1-1 | TRBV2 | CASTSRQGMKAFF
TRBJ2-7 | TRBV12-3/TRBV12-4 | CASSFVPYEQYF
TRBJ1-5 | TRBV24-1 | CATSPAGQGIGNQPQHF
TRBJ1-2 | TRBV7-8 | CASSSGPAVAYGYTF
TRBJ1-5 | TRBV20-1 | CSAGGNEGQPQHF
TRBJ2-5 | TRBV6-1 | CASSPSFGARETQYF
TRBJ1-4 | TRBV7-9 | CASSFTGSGEKLFF
TRBJ2-7 | TRBV10-3 | CAIKGSYEQYF
TRBJ2-3 | TRBV5-1 | CASSLGGQVSTDTQYF
TRBJ2-1 | TRBV7-2 | CASSLTSEQFF
TRBJ1-6 | TRBV19 | CASSIQLQGRSPLHF
TRBJ1-5 | TRBV7-9 | CASSLGTRELNQPQHF
TRBJ2-2 | TRBV6-1 | CASSDLDLVTGELFF
TRBJ2-7 | TRBV20-1 | CSASSDSYEQYF
TRBJ2-3 | TRBV5-5 | CASSSAGGVTDTQYF
TRBJ2-3 | TRBV5-1 | CASKYGVTTDTQYF
TRBJ1-3 | TRBV7-2 | CASSLRPGQGSGNTIYF
TRBJ2-5 | TRBV11-2 | CASSLDPVAMGIGQETQYF
TRBJ2-2 | TRBV18 | CASSPPIGVNTGELFF
TRBJ2-1 | TRBV7-9 | CASRGESSYNEQFF
TRBJ1-1 | TRBV5-1 | CASSLDGYRTEAFF
TRBJ2-1 | TRBV15 | CATSRGGGSHNEQFF
TRBJ1-4 | TRBV20-1 | CSVRKQGQSNEKLFF
TRBJ1-2 | TRBV7-2 | CASSFRNQATTNYGYTF
TRBJ2-7 | TRBV20-1 | CSAGETTRPYEQYF
TRBJ2-3 | TRBV7-2 | CASSLLTSTDTQYF
TRBJ1-2 | TRBV20-1 | CSASREEANYGYTF
TRBJ1-3 | TRBV4-1 | CASSQHRDRGRSGNTIYF
TRBJ2-7 | TRBV29-1 | CSVSQGSIYEQYF
TRBJ2-1 | TRBV6-1 | CASRPQDHNEQFF
TRBJ1-6 | TRBV5-6 | CASSPRFNSPLHF
TRBJ1-4 | TRBV5-1 | CASSWDRSASTNEKLFF
TRBJ1-1 | TRBV7-9 | CASSFFSGFDTEAFF
TRBJ1-1 | TRBV10-3 | CAISGTDLSGRTSNTEAFF
TRBJ2-5 | TRBV7-2 | CASSFGGQNQETQYF
TRBJ2-3 | TRBV9 | CASSGDSDTQYF
TRBJ1-5 | TRBV3-1 | CASSQGGLGNQPQHF
TRBJ2-5 | TRBV12-3/TRBV12-4 | CASSSPHGQETQYF
TRBJ1-6 | TRBV5-5 | CASSLLSRGDSPLHF
TRBJ1-2 | TRBV7-9 | CASTKIRGGVGYGYTF
TRBJ2-7 | TRBV25-1 | CASSESGGLLYEQYF
TRBJ2-1 | TRBV29-1 | CSGTHGLARGNEQFF